This TCR beta chain was documented in a study of blood T cell repertoires in COVID-19. Clones were read by immunoSEQ multiplex PCR, and TCRdb kept only the in-frame ones, dropping some. The sample carries 250,000 to 300,000 clones, about 88% recorded once. CDR3 length: 15 residues. With 6 bases clipped from V and 11 bases from J, the junction kept 15 bases outside the gene matches. The germline V gene encodes CDR1 MDHEN and CDR2 SYDVKM. Material: peripheral blood. The source is a woman aged 60-75 years with acute or convalescent COVID-19. The chain combines TRBV28 with TRBJ1-4; TRBD1 matches 7 bases. The CDR3 here is CASRPTGSEVAKLFF. CDR3 sequence (DNA): TGTGCCAGCAGGCCGACAGGGAGCGAAGTCGCGAAACTGTTTTTT.